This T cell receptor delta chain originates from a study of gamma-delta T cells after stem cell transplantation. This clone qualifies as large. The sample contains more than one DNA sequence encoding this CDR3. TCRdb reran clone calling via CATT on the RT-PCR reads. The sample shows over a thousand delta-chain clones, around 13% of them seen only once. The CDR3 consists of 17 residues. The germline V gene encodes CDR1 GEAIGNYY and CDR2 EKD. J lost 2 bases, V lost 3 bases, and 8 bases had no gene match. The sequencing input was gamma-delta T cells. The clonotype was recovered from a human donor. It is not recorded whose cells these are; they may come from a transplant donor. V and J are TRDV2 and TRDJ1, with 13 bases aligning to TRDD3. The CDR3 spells CACDLVLGDTRTDKLIF. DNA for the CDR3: TGTGCCTGTGACCTCGTACTGGGGGATACGAGGACCGATAAACTCATCTTT.